Listed below are T cell receptor beta chains from one sample, sequenced in a study of CD8+ T cells in alopecia areata. Sequencing used immunoSEQ multiplex PCR; TCRdb keeps in-frame clones, though not all of them. The sample gives around 170,000 clones, around 51% of which show up once; about 9.4% is in the top ten. Sequenced material: CD8+ T cells sorted from blood, taken at approximately week 52, from a patient treated with tofacitinib. These receptors all stem from a human donor with alopecia areata. Each CDR3 is given with its conserved first and last residue. Each record gives: clone size, J gene, D gene, V gene, CDR3 protein, CDR3 DNA. The D gene is left open where the match is weak. Clone sizes are given selectively: once, few, many, or a class where the clone is expanded.

size: .; J: TRBJ1-5; D: .; V: TRBV7-2; CDR3: CASSLSGGIKHF; DNA: TGTGCCAGCAGCTTATCGGGCGGGATAAAGCATTTT
size: .; J: TRBJ2-3; D: .; V: TRBV27; CDR3: CASSQINMGTDTQYF; DNA: TGTGCCAGCAGTCAGATAAACATGGGCACAGATACGCAGTATTTT
size: .; J: TRBJ2-1; D: TRBD2; V: TRBV4-2; CDR3: CASSQGAGGAVGEQFF; DNA: TGTGCCAGCAGCCAAGGGGCCGGGGGGGCCGTAGGTGAGCAGTTCTTC
size: few; J: TRBJ2-3; D: TRBD1; V: TRBV29-1; CDR3: CSATGADTQYF; DNA: TGCAGCGCTACAGGGGCAGATACGCAGTATTTT
size: .; J: TRBJ1-5; D: TRBD1; V: TRBV5-6; CDR3: CASHRGNQPQHF; DNA: TGTGCCAGCCACAGGGGTAATCAGCCCCAGCATTTT
size: .; J: TRBJ2-2; D: .; V: TRBV5-1; CDR3: CASSLDITGELFF; DNA: TGCGCCAGCAGCTTAGACATCACCGGGGAGCTGTTTTTT
size: .; J: TRBJ1-4; D: .; V: TRBV29-1; CDR3: CSARIVSEKLFF; DNA: TGCAGCGCCCGGATCGTAAGCGAAAAACTGTTTTTT
size: .; J: TRBJ1-1; D: .; V: TRBV7-9; CDR3: CASSWGDTEAFF; DNA: TGTGCCAGCAGCTGGGGTGACACTGAAGCTTTCTTT
size: .; J: TRBJ2-7; D: .; V: TRBV7-6; CDR3: CASSLGDSTATYEQYF; DNA: TGTGCCAGCAGCTTAGGAGATTCGACGGCTACCTACGAGCAGTACTTC
size: .; J: TRBJ2-3; D: .; V: TRBV6-5; CDR3: CAHSSGVGTDTQYF; DNA: TGTGCTCACAGTTCGGGGGTGGGCACAGATACGCAGTATTTT
size: .; J: TRBJ1-1; D: .; V: TRBV5-6; CDR3: CASSIEWGNTEAFF; DNA: TGTGCCAGCAGCATCGAGTGGGGGAACACTGAAGCTTTCTTT
size: few; J: TRBJ2-3; D: .; V: TRBV5-6; CDR3: CASSFEGVSTDTQYF; DNA: TGTGCCAGCAGCTTTGAAGGGGTTAGCACAGATACGCAGTATTTT
size: few; J: TRBJ2-7; D: .; V: TRBV14; CDR3: CASSPGVSYEQYF; DNA: TGTGCCAGCAGCCCAGGGGTCTCCTACGAGCAGTACTTC
size: few; J: TRBJ1-6; D: TRBD1; V: TRBV23-1; CDR3: CASSQSQSDRVIDSPLHF; DNA: TGCGCCAGCAGTCAATCCCAATCGGACAGGGTTATCGATTCACCCCTCCACTTT
size: few; J: TRBJ2-2; D: TRBD2; V: TRBV15; CDR3: CATSMTGLGATGELFF; DNA: TGTGCCACCAGCATGACGGGACTAGGTGCGACCGGGGAGCTGTTTTTT
size: .; J: TRBJ1-5; D: TRBD1; V: TRBV2; CDR3: CASSEANSRDRADQPQHF; DNA: TGTGCCAGCAGTGAAGCGAATTCGCGGGACAGGGCAGATCAGCCCCAGCATTTT
size: .; J: TRBJ2-5; D: TRBD2; V: TRBV5-4; CDR3: CATRGGDSETQYF; DNA: TGTGCCACGCGCGGGGGGGATTCAGAGACCCAGTACTTC
size: .; J: TRBJ2-7; D: TRBD1; V: TRBV27; CDR3: CASSLDRAIYEQYF; DNA: TGTGCCAGCAGTTTGGACAGGGCGATCTACGAGCAGTACTTC
size: .; J: TRBJ1-3; D: TRBD1; V: TRBV29-1; CDR3: CSVVTGTYGNTIYF; DNA: TGCAGCGTTGTGACAGGGACATATGGAAACACCATATATTTT
size: few; J: TRBJ1-2; D: .; V: TRBV21-1; CDR3: CASSTIGGDNGYTF; DNA: TGTGCCAGCAGCACGATCGGCGGGGACAATGGCTACACCTTC
size: .; J: TRBJ2-7; D: TRBD1; V: TRBV19; CDR3: CASTPGTGTHEQYF; DNA: TGTGCCAGTACCCCGGGGACAGGGACACACGAGCAGTACTTC
size: few; J: TRBJ1-1; D: .; V: TRBV5-4; CDR3: CASSLGFRNTEAFF; DNA: TGTGCCAGCAGCTTGGGTTTCCGGAACACTGAAGCTTTCTTT
size: few; J: TRBJ2-7; D: .; V: TRBV19; CDR3: CASSPTGTKSYEQYF; DNA: TGTGCCAGTAGCCCTACCGGGACAAAGTCCTACGAGCAGTACTTC
size: .; J: TRBJ1-6; D: .; V: TRBV7-8; CDR3: CASHQQLIGVDSPLHF; DNA: TGTGCCAGCCACCAGCAGCTTATTGGGGTGGATTCACCCCTCCACTTT
size: .; J: TRBJ2-7; D: .; V: TRBV7-8; CDR3: CASSLDTYEQYF; DNA: TGTGCCAGCAGCTTAGACACCTACGAGCAGTACTTC
size: .; J: TRBJ2-2; D: .; V: TRBV27; CDR3: CASSLGRAGELFF; DNA: TGTGCCAGCAGTTTGGGCAGAGCCGGGGAGCTGTTTTTT
size: few; J: TRBJ2-6; D: .; V: TRBV4-3; CDR3: CASSRGFAARSGANVLTF; DNA: TGCGCCAGCAGCCGTGGTTTCGCAGCCCGATCTGGGGCCAACGTCCTGACTTTC
size: .; J: TRBJ1-6; D: .; V: TRBV7-9; CDR3: CASSLARRRNSPLHF; DNA: TGTGCCAGCAGCTTAGCGAGGAGAAGGAATTCACCCCTCCACTTT
size: .; J: TRBJ1-2; D: TRBD1; V: TRBV6-5; CDR3: CASSRTGRDGYTF; DNA: TGTGCCAGCAGCCGGACAGGGCGTGATGGCTACACCTTC
size: medium-sized; J: TRBJ2-5; D: TRBD1; V: TRBV10-3; CDR3: CATTGTGEVETQYF; DNA: TGTGCCACAACGGGGACAGGGGAGGTGGAGACCCAGTACTTC
size: .; J: TRBJ2-2; D: .; V: TRBV6-5; CDR3: CASRDSYTGELFF; DNA: TGTGCCAGCAGAGACTCATACACCGGGGAGCTGTTTTTT
size: .; J: TRBJ2-1; D: .; V: TRBV19; CDR3: CASSISWARGYEQFF; DNA: TGTGCCAGTAGTATAAGCTGGGCCCGCGGGTATGAGCAGTTCTTC
size: .; J: TRBJ1-2; D: TRBD1; V: TRBV4-2; CDR3: CASSQETGSNYGYTF; DNA: TGTGCCAGCAGCCAAGAGACAGGGTCAAACTATGGCTACACCTTC
size: few; J: TRBJ1-3; D: .; V: TRBV2; CDR3: CASKKESSGNTIYF; DNA: TGTGCCAGCAAGAAGGAAAGCTCTGGAAACACCATATATTTT
size: .; J: TRBJ2-2; D: .; V: TRBV27; CDR3: CASLARTGELFF; DNA: TGTGCCAGCTTGGCGCGGACCGGGGAGCTGTTTTTT
size: medium-sized; J: TRBJ1-2; D: .; V: TRBV27; CDR3: CASSFSAGDYGYTF; DNA: TGTGCCAGCAGTTTTTCGGCAGGGGACTATGGCTACACCTTC
size: .; J: TRBJ2-7; D: .; V: TRBV11-2; CDR3: CASSPPAYEQYF; DNA: TGTGCCAGCAGCCCACCGGCGTACGAGCAGTACTTC
size: .; J: TRBJ2-5; D: .; V: TRBV4-1; CDR3: CASSHGRVLETQYF; DNA: TGCGCCAGCAGCCATGGCAGGGTATTAGAGACCCAGTACTTC
size: .; J: TRBJ2-7; D: .; V: TRBV29-1; CDR3: CSVEFFPYEQYF; DNA: TGCAGCGTTGAGTTCTTTCCCTACGAGCAGTACTTC
size: .; J: TRBJ2-7; D: .; V: TRBV27; CDR3: CASSLEGAGTTYEQYF; DNA: TGTGCCAGCAGTTTAGAAGGGGCCGGGACCACCTACGAGCAGTACTTC
size: .; J: TRBJ2-3; D: .; V: TRBV11-2; CDR3: CASSLELGDTQYF; DNA: TGTGCCAGCAGCTTAGAATTGGGAGATACGCAGTATTTT
size: .; J: TRBJ2-7; D: .; V: TRBV5-4; CDR3: CASSQGGWYEQYF; DNA: TGTGCCAGCAGCCAGGGGGGCTGGTACGAGCAGTACTTC
size: .; J: TRBJ1-2; D: .; V: TRBV7-9; CDR3: CASTPRSSGKGYTF; DNA: TGTGCCAGCACTCCCCGGTCCTCGGGGAAGGGCTACACCTTC
size: .; J: TRBJ1-1; D: .; V: TRBV25-1; CDR3: CASSVGGVGAFF; DNA: TGTGCCAGCAGTGTGGGGGGAGTTGGGGCTTTCTTT
size: .; J: TRBJ1-2; D: .; V: TRBV21-1; CDR3: CASSSPIQGPTF; DNA: TGTGCCAGCAGCAGCCCCATACAGGGGCCAACCTTC
size: .; J: TRBJ1-4; D: .; V: TRBV27; CDR3: CASSFRGGNEKLFF; DNA: TGTGCCAGCAGTTTCAGGGGAGGTAATGAAAAACTGTTTTTT
size: few; J: TRBJ1-1; D: .; V: TRBV5-4; CDR3: CASSLGPGGAFF; DNA: TGTGCCAGCAGCCTCGGTCCGGGAGGAGCTTTCTTT
size: .; J: TRBJ1-1; D: .; V: TRBV25-1; CDR3: CASSVLGSGNTEAFF; DNA: TGTGCCAGCAGTGTACTCGGGTCGGGGAACACTGAAGCTTTCTTT
size: .; J: TRBJ1-5; D: .; V: TRBV9; CDR3: CASSVLGAPNQPQHF; DNA: TGTGCCAGCAGCGTACTTGGGGCCCCCAATCAGCCCCAGCATTTT
size: .; J: TRBJ1-1; D: .; V: TRBV6-1; CDR3: CASSETVTMNTEAFF; DNA: TGTGCCAGCAGTGAGACAGTAACTATGAACACTGAAGCTTTCTTT